This T cell receptor (beta chain) derives from a study of early T cells in non-severe SARS-CoV-2 infection. Turning to the study itself: The sequenced material was bulk RNA from unsorted whole blood, and its chains were unpaired. Study-wide results and limits: Reliance on VDJdb matching favored anti-spike CD8 responses; private and CD4 specificities were missed.

This clonotype was seen a few times. The antigen remains unidentified. Each single cDNA molecule received a unique molecular identifier. One entry per CDR3 protein, called by TCRdb with MiXCR from the 5' RACE reads. The repertoire holds around 64,000 distinct CDR3 sequences, with approximately 10% as singletons. The CDR3 is made up of 12 amino acids. From germline, CDR1 is SGHRS and CDR2 YFSETQ. The V gene end was trimmed by 4 bases and the J gene end by 7 bases; junction bases not matched to a gene: 4. The chain uses TRBV5-1 and TRBJ1-1, with 7 bases that match TRBD1. The specimen was whole blood, collected at baseline. This clonotype was obtained from an adult who was a healthcare worker with PCR-confirmed SARS-CoV-2 infection or an uninfected control (not recorded which). The CDR3 coding sequence is TGCGCCAGCAGCGCGAGGACAGGTGAAGCTTTCTTT. Protein sequence: CASSARTGEAFF.